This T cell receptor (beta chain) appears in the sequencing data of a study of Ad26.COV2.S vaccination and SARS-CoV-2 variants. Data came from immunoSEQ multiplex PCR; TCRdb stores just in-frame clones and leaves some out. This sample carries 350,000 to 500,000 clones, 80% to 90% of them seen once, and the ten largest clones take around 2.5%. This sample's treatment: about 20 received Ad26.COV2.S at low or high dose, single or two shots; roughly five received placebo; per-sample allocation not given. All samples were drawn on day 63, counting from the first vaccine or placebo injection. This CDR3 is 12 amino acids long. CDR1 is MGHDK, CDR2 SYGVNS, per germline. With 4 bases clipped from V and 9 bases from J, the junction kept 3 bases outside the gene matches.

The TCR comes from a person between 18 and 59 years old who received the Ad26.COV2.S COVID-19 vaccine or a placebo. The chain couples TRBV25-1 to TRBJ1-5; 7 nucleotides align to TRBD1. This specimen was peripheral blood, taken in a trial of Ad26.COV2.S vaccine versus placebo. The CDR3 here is CASSGQGLPQHF. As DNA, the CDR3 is TGTGCCAGCAGTGGACAGGGCCTGCCCCAGCATTTT.